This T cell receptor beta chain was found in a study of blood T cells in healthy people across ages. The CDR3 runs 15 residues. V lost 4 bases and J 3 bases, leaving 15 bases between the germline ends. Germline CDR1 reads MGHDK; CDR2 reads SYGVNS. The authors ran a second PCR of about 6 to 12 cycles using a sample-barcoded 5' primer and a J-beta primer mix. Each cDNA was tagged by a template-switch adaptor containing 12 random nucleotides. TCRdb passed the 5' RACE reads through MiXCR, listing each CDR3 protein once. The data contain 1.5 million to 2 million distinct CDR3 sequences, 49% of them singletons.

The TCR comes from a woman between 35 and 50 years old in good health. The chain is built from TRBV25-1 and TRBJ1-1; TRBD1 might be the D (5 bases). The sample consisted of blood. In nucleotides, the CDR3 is TGTGCCAGCAGTGTAACCGGGGCCCCGGACACTGAAGCTTTCTTT. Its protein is CASSVTGAPDTEAFF.